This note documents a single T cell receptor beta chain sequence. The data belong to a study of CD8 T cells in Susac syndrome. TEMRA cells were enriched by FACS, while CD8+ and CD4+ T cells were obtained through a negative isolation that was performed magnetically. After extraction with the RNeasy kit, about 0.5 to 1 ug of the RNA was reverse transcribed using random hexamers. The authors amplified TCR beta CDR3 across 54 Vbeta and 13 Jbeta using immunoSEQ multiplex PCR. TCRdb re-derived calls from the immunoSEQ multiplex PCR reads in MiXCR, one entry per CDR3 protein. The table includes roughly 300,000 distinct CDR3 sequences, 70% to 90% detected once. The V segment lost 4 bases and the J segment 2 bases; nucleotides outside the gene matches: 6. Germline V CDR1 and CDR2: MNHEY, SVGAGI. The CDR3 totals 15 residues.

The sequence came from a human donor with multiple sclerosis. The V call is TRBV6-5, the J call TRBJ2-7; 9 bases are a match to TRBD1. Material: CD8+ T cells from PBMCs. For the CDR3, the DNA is TGTGCCAGCAGTTTCGGGGACAGGGCTCCCTACGAGCAGTACTTC. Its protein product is CASSFGDRAPYEQYF.